Each of the 24 T cell receptor beta chains below was sequenced from the same sample in a study of T cell repertoires in cytomegalovirus infection. These receptors lack a known antigen. TCRdb re-called the reads with MiXCR, one entry per CDR3 protein. The sample holds under 200,000 distinct CDR3 sequences, less than 25% seen once. The sample consisted of CD8+ T cells from cultured PBMCs, taken from culture after CMV antigen stimulation. The receptors stem from a human donor in good health (CMV status not recorded). Some clones in this sample may be carry-over from other donors' samples.

The chain couples TRBV12-3 or TRBV12-4 to TRBJ1-2; no firm D call. CDR3 size: 12 residues. Trimming shortened V by 4 bases and J by 5 bases, and 8 bases separated the two germline ends. DNA of the CDR3: TGTGCCAGCAGTTCCGACGGATATGGCTACACCTTC. Translated, it gives CASSSDGYGYTF.

This chain uses TRBV7-2 with TRBJ2-7; possibly TRBD1 for D (6 bases). CDR1 is SGHTA and CDR2 is FQGNSA in the germline V gene. V dropped 7 bases and J dropped 2 bases, with 18 bases sitting between them. This CDR3 has 15 residues. Here the CDR3 DNA reads TGTGCCAGCATCCCACCAGGGGCGGTCACCTACGAGCAGTACTTC. This encodes CASIPPGAVTYEQYF.

This clonotype was seen only a few times. The rearrangement joins TRBV10-3 to TRBJ2-2; 7 positions match TRBD1. Germline loops: CDR1 ENHRY, CDR2 SYGVKD. This CDR3 has 14 residues. V was pared by 4 bases and J by 1 base, with 0 bases of the junction left unmatched. CDR3 residues: CAISGTGNTGELFF. CDR3 DNA sequence: TGTGCCATCAGTGGGACAGGGAACACCGGGGAGCTGTTTTTT.

The chain links TRBV7-9 to TRBJ2-1, with TRBD1 matching over 9 bases. Germline CDR1 and CDR2: SEHNR and FQNEAQ (reference sequence). The length of the CDR3 is 13 residues. The trim removed 5 bases at V and 8 bases at J, leaving 4 bases unmatched. Here the CDR3 reads CASSARTGDEQFF. CDR3 in DNA: TGTGCCAGCAGCGCCCGGACAGGGGATGAGCAGTTCTTC.

This clonotype was counted a few times. V gene TRBV27 combines with J gene TRBJ2-7; D not resolved. Germline CDR1 is MNHEY and CDR2 is SMNVEV (reference sequence). V lost 1 base and J 7 bases, leaving 5 bases between the germline ends. The CDR3 consists of 11 residues. The CDR3 sequence: CASSLFGEQYF. CDR3 DNA sequence: TGTGCCAGCAGTTTATTTGGAGAGCAGTACTTC.

The rearrangement joins TRBV10-2 to TRBJ1-5; 10 nucleotides agree with TRBD1. The CDR3 runs to 15 residues. Unmatched junction bases numbered 2, after V lost 2 bases and J lost 4 bases. The germline V gene encodes CDR1 WSHSY and CDR2 SAAADI. The CDR3 DNA reads TGCGCCAGCAGTGAGGGGGGACAGGGGAATCAGCCCCAGCATTTT. Translating it yields CASSEGGQGNQPQHF.

The rearrangement uses TRBV7-8 and TRBJ1-3; TRBD1 might be the D (5 bases). CDR1 and CDR2 from the germline V gene are SGHVS and FQNEAQ. This CDR3 comprises 15 residues. V was pared by 0 bases and J by 4 bases, with 10 bases between. CDR3 DNA: TGTGCCAGCAGCTTAGCATGGACACAGGGAAACACCATATATTTT. This sequence encodes CASSLAWTQGNTIYF.

This clonotype has a handful of counts. The genes are TRBV27 and TRBJ2-5, with 9 bases fitting TRBD2. This CDR3 spans 16 amino acids. CDR1 is MNHEY, CDR2 SMNVEV, per germline (reference sequence). With V trimmed by 8 bases and J by 4 bases, 14 bases remained unmatched. The DNA for the CDR3 is TGTGCCAGCGCCCGGGGGATTAGCGGGGGTTTAGAGACCCAGTACTTC. Its protein is CASARGISGGLETQYF.

The CDR3 sequence: CASSQGTEEIGGYTF. The CDR3 bases are TGCGCCAGCAGCCAAGGAACGGAAGAAATCGGTGGCTACACCTTC. V is TRBV4-3 and J is TRBJ1-2; D ambiguous. V lost 1 base and J 7 bases, leaving 16 bases between the germline ends. Germline V gives CDR1 LGHNA, CDR2 YSLEER. The CDR3 is made up of 15 amino acids.

This clonotype was seen a few times. The V gene is TRBV10-3, the J gene TRBJ1-6, with D possibly TRBD1 on 5 matching bases. The germline gives CDR1 ENHRY, CDR2 SYGVKD. V was trimmed by 0 bases and J by 2 bases, leaving 11 bases between them. The CDR3 sequence is 17 residues long. The CDR3 region is CAISESPGSTYNSPLHF. The CDR3 DNA sequence: TGTGCCATCAGTGAGTCCCCAGGGTCGACCTATAATTCACCCCTCCACTTT.

This clonotype showed up just a few times. The genes are TRBV12-3 or TRBV12-4 and TRBJ1-1; 7 bases are a match to TRBD1. The J segment lost 0 bases and the V segment lost 8 bases, leaving 6 bases of the junction unmatched. The length of the CDR3 is 14 residues. CDR3 sequence: CASGRGQMNTEAFF. Here the CDR3 DNA reads TGTGCCAGCGGGAGGGGACAGATGAACACTGAAGCTTTCTTT.

This sequence joins TRBV11-3 and TRBJ2-7, with TRBD2 identical over 11 bases. Germline CDR1 SGHNT, CDR2 YENEEA. V gave up 5 bases and J gave up 2 bases; unmatched junction bases: 5. This CDR3 is 15 amino acids long. Written as DNA, the CDR3 is TGTGCCAGCAGCCCTCGACTAGCGGGGACCTACGAGCAGTACTTC. It is translated as CASSPRLAGTYEQYF. Supplemented by reference TRBV11-3 and TRBJ2-7, the full variable domain reads EAGVVQSPRYKIIEKKQPVAFWCNPISGHNTLYWYLQNLGQGPELLIRYENEEAVDDSQLPKDRFSAERLKGVDSTLKIQPAELGDSAVYLCASSPRLAGTYEQYFGPGTRLTVT.

The rearrangement uses TRBV12-3 or TRBV12-4 and TRBJ2-7; tentatively, D is TRBD2 (5 bases). The CDR3 runs 14 residues. Trimming stripped 3 bases from V and 2 bases from J, with 11 bases between. CDR3: CASSLLANPYEQYF. CDR3 DNA: TGTGCCAGCAGTTTGTTAGCGAATCCCTACGAGCAGTACTTC.

This clonotype was detected a few times. V is TRBV30 and J is TRBJ2-2; D not resolved. V was pared by 4 bases and J by 6 bases, with 9 bases between. In germline, CDR1 is GTSNPN, CDR2 SVGIG (reference sequence). The CDR3 spans 12 residues. CDR3 coding DNA: TGTGCCTGGACTGCCAGAGCCGGGGAGCTGTTTTTT. Translating gives CAWTARAGELFF.

This clonotype was seen a handful of times. The chain uses TRBV2 and TRBJ2-7, with 7 bases lining up with TRBD1. With 8 bases clipped from V and 6 bases from J, the junction kept 7 bases outside the gene matches. Germline assignment: CDR1 SNHLY and CDR2 FYNNEI. The CDR3 runs to 12 residues. The CDR3 nucleotides are TGTGCCAGCCGGTTACAGGGGAGCGAGCAGTACTTC. Protein: CASRLQGSEQYF.

The chain is built from TRBV7-8 and TRBJ1-6, with 7 positions matching TRBD1. Trimming removed 5 bases from V and 6 bases from J; junction bases left unmatched: 7. CDR3 length: 15 residues. Germline CDR1 SGHVS, CDR2 FQNEAQ. CDR3 residues: CASSPPGTVNSPLHF. The CDR3 coding sequence is TGTGCCAGCAGCCCCCCCGGGACAGTTAATTCACCCCTCCACTTT.

This clonotype was seen a few times. The chain is built from TRBV30 and TRBJ1-1; TRBD1 matches at 10 bases. Germline V gene lookup returns CDR1 GTSNPN and CDR2 SVGIG (reference sequence). The CDR3 runs 16 residues. After removal of 4 bases from V and 0 bases from J, the junction contained 8 bases not matched to a gene. The CDR3 DNA sequence: TGTGCCTGGATGGACAGGGGGACAACCATGAACACTGAAGCTTTCTTT. As protein: CAWMDRGTTMNTEAFF.

This clonotype was seen a handful of times. The V gene is TRBV4-3, the J gene TRBJ2-5; D is unresolved. This CDR3 has 15 amino acids. Germline loops: CDR1 LGHNA, CDR2 YSLEER. V lost 0 bases, J lost 5 bases, and 13 bases lay in between. In DNA form, the CDR3 reads TGCGCCAGCAGCCAAGATTTACGTCAAGGGGAGACCCAGTACTTC. Amino acid sequence: CASSQDLRQGETQYF.

This clonotype has more than one count but fewer than ten. The chain combines TRBV7-9 with TRBJ2-2, with 11 nucleotides matching TRBD1. CDR3 length: 23 amino acids. Germline loops: CDR1 SEHNR, CDR2 FQNEAQ (reference sequence). V trimming: 1 base; J trimming: 1 base; junction bases outside the gene matches: 20. The CDR3 loop is CASSLEVIHGTGGVTRNTGELFF. CDR3 coding DNA: TGTGCCAGCAGCTTAGAAGTAATTCATGGGACAGGGGGAGTTACGAGGAACACCGGGGAGCTGTTTTTT.

The chain joins TRBV28 to TRBJ1-2; D uncertain. This CDR3 comprises 13 residues. V was trimmed by 3 bases and J by 8 bases, leaving 13 bases between them. Germline values: CDR1 MDHEN, CDR2 SYDVKM. CDR3 sequence (DNA): TGTGCCAGCAGTTTCACCGAGACCTTCGGCTACACCTTC. Its protein is CASSFTETFGYTF.

The chain is built from TRBV20-1 and TRBJ1-1; D gene unclear. The CDR3 contains 15 residues. Germline V gene data show CDR1 as DFQATT and CDR2 as SNEGSKA (reference sequence). V lost 1 base, J lost 0 bases, and 12 bases lay in between. Here the CDR3 DNA reads TGCAGTGCTAGAGGGGCAGCTAATATGAACACTGAAGCTTTCTTT. It encodes CSARGAANMNTEAFF.

The rearrangement joins TRBV7-3 to TRBJ1-1; 10 nucleotides align to TRBD1. With 5 bases clipped from V and 5 bases from J, the junction kept 5 bases outside the gene matches. CDR1 SGHTA and CDR2 FQGTGA come from the germline V gene. The CDR3 covers 14 residues. DNA of the CDR3: TGTGCCAGCAGCCCCGGGACAGGGGAGACTGAAGCTTTCTTT. This gives the protein CASSPGTGETEAFF.

This clonotype has a handful of counts. The chain has TRBV7-2 and TRBJ2-3, with 14 bases aligning to TRBD2. Germline V CDR1 and CDR2: SGHTA, FQGNSA. CDR3 length: 15 amino acids. J gave up 7 bases and V 5 bases, and 5 bases lay outside the gene matches. CDR3 sequence (DNA): TGTGCCAGCAGCCTGACTAGCGGGGGGGCCCATACGCAGTATTTT. This gives the protein CASSLTSGGAHTQYF.

The rearrangement links TRBV12-3 or TRBV12-4 to TRBJ1-1; weak D call: TRBD1 (5 bases). Trimming pared 7 bases from V and 2 bases from J, leaving 14 bases between. The CDR3 runs to 14 residues. CDR3 residues: CASILGGGNTEAFF. The CDR3 nucleotides read TGTGCCAGCATCCTGGGTGGGGGAAACACTGAAGCTTTCTTT.